Below are 8 T cell receptor beta chains sequenced from a single sample in a study of blood T cell repertoires in COVID-19. Method: immunoSEQ multiplex PCR; TCRdb's copy keeps in-frame clones and lacks some. The data show fewer than 350,000 clones, with approximately 91% seen just once and approximately 2.5% held by the top ten. What was sequenced was PBMCs or T cells enriched from blood (not recorded which). These receptors all stem from a woman aged 40-49 years with acute COVID-19.

J is TRBJ2-1 and V is TRBV2; 7 nucleotides align to TRBD2. Germline-derived CDR1 and CDR2 are SNHLY and FYNNEI. The CDR3 runs to 15 residues. Trimming at V came to 6 bases and at J to 5 bases, leaving 10 bases not matched to a gene. The CDR3 protein is CASSPLRAGNNEQFF. The CDR3 DNA follows: TGTGCCAGCAGCCCGCTTCGAGCGGGGAACAATGAGCAGTTCTTC.

This chain connects TRBV28 to TRBJ1-2; TRBD1 matches 9 bases. Looked up from germline, CDR1 is MDHEN and CDR2 is SYDVKM. V dropped 8 bases and J dropped 0; count of bases not matched to a gene: 7. The CDR3 has 15 amino acids. CDR3 DNA: TGTGCCAGCTCGACAGGGGGTGCTACTAACTATGGCTACACCTTC. This codes for CASSTGGATNYGYTF.

The V call is TRBV30, the J call TRBJ2-7, with TRBD1 matching over 8 bases. CDR3 length: 14 amino acids. CDR1 is GTSNPN and CDR2 is SVGIG in the germline V gene (reference sequence). V was clipped by 3 bases and J by 1 base; unmatched bases: 5. CDR3 loop: CAWRRQGRSYEQYF. The DNA of the CDR3 is TGTGCCTGGAGGCGACAGGGGAGGTCCTACGAGCAGTACTTC.

The chain recombines TRBV6-5 with TRBJ1-4; 10 bases are shared with TRBD1. The CDR3 sequence is 15 residues long. V gave up 2 bases and J gave up 8 bases; unmatched junction bases: 5. Germline CDR1 MNHEY, CDR2 SVGAGI. The CDR3 coding sequence is TGTGCCAGCAGTTACCTGGACAGGGGGAGAGAAAAACTGTTTTTT. The encoded protein is CASSYLDRGREKLFF.

The chain joins TRBV18 to TRBJ2-3; D ambiguous. The CDR3 sequence is 16 residues long. Germline V gene data show CDR1 as KGHSH and CDR2 as LQKENI. Trimming pared 2 bases from V and 8 bases from J, leaving 20 bases between. The CDR3 DNA follows: TGTGCCAGCTCACCAGCCCGTTACGAGTCCACGGTTACGCAGTATTTT. This translates into CASSPARYESTVTQYF.

V usage is TRBV28 and J usage is TRBJ1-2; 7 bases line up with TRBD1. Germline lookup yields CDR1 MDHEN and CDR2 SYDVKM. V lost 2 bases to trimming and J lost 4 bases; unmatched junction nucleotides: 7. The CDR3 length is 15 residues. CDR3 protein: CASSLRGQTLYGYTF. CDR3 DNA: TGTGCCAGCAGTTTACGGGGACAGACCCTCTATGGCTACACCTTC.

This chain uses TRBV13 with TRBJ2-1, with 8 bases matching TRBD2. This CDR3 is built from 16 residues. Trimming took 5 bases from V and 1 from J; bases not matched to a gene: 7. The germline CDR1 and CDR2 sequences are PRHDT and FYEKMQ (reference sequence). Here the CDR3 reads CASSPYSGDSYNEQFF. CDR3 coding DNA: TGTGCCAGCAGCCCTTATAGCGGGGATTCCTACAATGAGCAGTTCTTC.

The CDR3 DNA is TGTGCCAGCAGGGACAGGGGAGCGGGAAACACCATATATTTT. This encodes CASRDRGAGNTIYF. This chain uses TRBV6-5 with TRBJ1-3; TRBD1 agrees at 9 bases. The CDR3 extends over 14 amino acids. Trimming cost V 6 bases and J 4 bases; bases outside gene matches: 4. CDR1 is MNHEY and CDR2 is SVGAGI in the germline V gene.